This T cell receptor beta chain is drawn from a study of blood T cell repertoires in COVID-19. Study details: Some COVID-19 samples were acute and others convalescent; all came from the United States, Italy and Spain. T cells, B-cell-depleted T cells, or PBMCs supplied cDNA or gDNA.

Per the original methods: Amplification of reference gene primers provided the estimated nucleated cell counts. TCRdb keeps only in-frame clones here, not all; method: immunoSEQ multiplex PCR. The V and J calls and clone size were taken over from that table, and D and trimming were inferred from the DNA. The sample includes 200,000 to 250,000 clones, around nine tenths seen only once; the top ten take around 2.2%. The source material was peripheral blood. The sequence derives from a woman aged 40 to 50 who had recovered from COVID-19.

CDR3 region: CASRTSGRSVETQYF. CDR3 DNA: TGTGCCAGCAGAACTAGCGGGAGGTCGGTAGAGACCCAGTACTTC. The chain has TRBV6-5 and TRBJ2-5; 12 nucleotides match TRBD2. The CDR3 is made up of 15 amino acids. J gave up 4 bases and V 6 bases, and 6 bases lay outside the gene matches. CDR1 and CDR2 (germline): MNHEY, SVGAGI.